The clone carrying this T cell receptor beta chain was found many times. Its antigen is not known. The sample is drawn from a study of T cells in Graves' hyperthyroidism and ophthalmopathy. The length of the CDR3 is 14 residues. With 6 bases removed from V and 3 bases from J, the gap between germline ends came to 14 bases. Hyperthyroidism patients were newly diagnosed, had disease duration under 2 months, and were aged 18 to 65 years. It was uncontrolled infection, other autoimmune disease, pregnancy or lactation that excluded patients. Amplified regions were TCR beta CDR3 sequences from RNA transcripts. In the first-round RT-PCR of the TCR CDR3, the HTBI primer set was used. TCRdb independently ran MiXCR on the multiplex PCR reads; one entry per CDR3 protein. This sample has roughly 510,000 distinct CDR3 sequences; less than 25% occur once, and the top ten carry around 27%. General study findings and limits: Ophthalmopathy was model-predicted a median roughly 6.3 months pre-onset. Most thyroid-expanded clonotypes above 0.001 were also found in blood.

This TCR was recovered from a man aged 18 to 29 with Graves' hyperthyroidism. Sequencing used blood. The chain couples TRBV12-3 or TRBV12-4 to TRBJ1-1; D is unclear. The CDR3 region has the DNA TGTGCCAGCAGCCCGCGTAAGGTCGACACTGAAGCTTTCTTT. It specifies CASSPRKVDTEAFF.